The 27 T cell receptor beta chains below were found in one sample sequenced in a study of T cells after yellow fever vaccination. One entry per CDR3 protein results from TCRdb running MiXCR on the 5' RACE reads. The table includes about 220,000 distinct CDR3 sequences, approximately 3.3% detected once. The source material was CD4+ T cells sorted from PBMCs, sampled 10 days after the yellow fever booster vaccination. Source of these receptors: a man between 18 and 29 years old who received the YFV17D yellow fever vaccine.

V usage is TRBV7-2 and J usage is TRBJ2-7, with no clear D. The CDR3 runs 14 residues. CDR1 is SGHTA and CDR2 is FQGNSA in the germline V gene. The germline V and J ends were trimmed by 2 bases and 3 bases, with 11 bases remaining between them. In DNA form, the CDR3 reads TGTGCCAGCAGCTTATCCTCGCTGAGCTACGAGCAGTACGTC. This sequence encodes CASSLSSLSYEQYV.

This clonotype came up many times. The chain links TRBV9 to TRBJ1-3; D is possibly TRBD1 (5 bases). This CDR3 comprises 15 residues. The ends were cut back, 0 bases at V and 0 bases at J, with 7 bases in the middle. Germline CDR1 and CDR2: SGDLS and YYNGEE. This CDR3 is CASSVGGDSGNTIYF. CDR3 DNA sequence: TGTGCCAGCAGCGTAGGAGGGGACTCTGGAAACACCATATATTTT.

The CDR3 sequence is CASSFPSPQYF. DNA for the CDR3: TGTGCCAGCAGTTTCCCTAGCCCGCAGTATTTT. The J gene is TRBJ2-3, the V gene TRBV6-2 or TRBV6-3; TRBD2 is a possible D gene (5 bases). The CDR3 runs 11 residues. The V end was cut by 4 bases, the J end by 10 bases, with 9 bases between. Per the germline V gene, CDR1 is MNHEY and CDR2 is SVGEGT.

In its sample, this clonotype was seen many times. The J gene is TRBJ2-7, the V gene TRBV3-1, with D perhaps matching TRBD1 (6 bases). Germline CDR1 is LGHDT and CDR2 is YNNKEL (reference sequence). This CDR3 has 13 residues. V dropped 4 bases and J dropped 6 bases, with 13 bases sitting between them. The CDR3 DNA follows: TGTGCCAGCAGCCCCTCCCACAGGGCCGAGCAGTACTTC. It is translated as CASSPSHRAEQYF.

This clonotype occurred many times. This chain joins TRBV10-3 and TRBJ1-4, with D maybe TRBD1 (5 bases). V was trimmed by 6 bases and J by 8 bases, leaving 13 bases between them. The CDR3 length is 13 residues. The V gene's germline CDR1 is ENHRY and CDR2 SYGVKD. The chain's CDR3 is CAISAGTGEKLFF. The CDR3 bases are TGTGCCATCAGCGCGGGGACGGGAGAAAAACTGTTTTTT.

V and J are TRBV12-3 or TRBV12-4 and TRBJ1-1, with 7 bases identical to TRBD1. Trimming at V came to 2 bases and at J to 5 bases, leaving 8 bases not matched to a gene. This CDR3 region has 15 residues. In nucleotides, the CDR3 is TGTGCCAGCAGTTTATCCGGGGAACAGGGGACTGAAGCTTTCTTT. It codes for CASSLSGEQGTEAFF.

The table lists this clonotype with many counts. The chain recombines TRBV30 with TRBJ1-1, with unresolved D. The CDR3 sequence is 9 residues long. Germline V gene lookup returns CDR1 GTSNPN and CDR2 SVGIG (reference sequence). V lost 5 bases to trimming and J lost 8 bases, with 6 bases between them. This CDR3 is CAWGKEAFF. The CDR3 coding sequence is TGTGCCTGGGGTAAGGAAGCTTTCTTT.

This clonotype was seen many times. The chain joins TRBV7-2 to TRBJ1-6; no definite D call. In germline, CDR1 is SGHTA, CDR2 FQGNSA. CDR3 length: 14 amino acids. The ends were cut back, 4 bases at V and 8 bases at J, with 12 bases in the middle. DNA of the CDR3: TGTGCCAGCAGCTCCCAGGCCGGGGATTCACCCCTCCACTTT. This translates into CASSSQAGDSPLHF. The full variable domain, completed using reference TRBV7-2 and TRBJ1-6, is GAGVSQSPSNKVTEKGKDVELRCDPISGHTALYWYRQSLGQGLEFLIYFQGNSAPDKSGLPSDRFSAERTGGSVSTLTIQRTQQEDSAVYLCASSSQAGDSPLHFGNGTRLTVT.

This clonotype was detected a few times. This chain connects TRBV7-2 to TRBJ1-2; the D gene is possibly TRBD1 (6 bases). With 1 base removed from V and 2 bases from J, the gap between germline ends came to 14 bases. The CDR3 is 16 amino acids. Looked up from germline, CDR1 is SGHTA and CDR2 is FQGNSA. CDR3 nucleotide sequence: TGTGCCAGCAGCTTAGTGTTGTCCCAGGGGAACTATGGCTACACCTTC. Protein: CASSLVLSQGNYGYTF.

The table lists this clonotype with many counts. This chain uses TRBV20-1 with TRBJ2-1, with 10 nucleotides matching TRBD2. J lost 6 bases, V lost 6 bases, and 5 bases had no gene match. Per the germline V gene, CDR1 is DFQATT and CDR2 is SNEGSKA (reference sequence). This CDR3 comprises 13 residues. The CDR3 region is CSALGLAINEQFF. DNA of the CDR3: TGCAGTGCCCTGGGACTAGCGATCAATGAGCAGTTCTTC.

This clonotype has ten or more counts. This chain links TRBV7-3 with TRBJ2-5; D not resolved. The CDR3 runs 11 residues. Germline assignment: CDR1 SGHTA and CDR2 FQGTGA. Deletions cut 8 bases from V and 2 bases from J, with 6 bases between. The CDR3 loop reads CASLRQETQYF. DNA of the CDR3: TGTGCCAGCCTCCGTCAAGAGACCCAGTACTTC.

This clonotype was picked up a small number of times. The V call is TRBV14, the J call TRBJ2-7, with D possibly being TRBD1 (6 bases). The ends were cut back, 0 bases at V and 5 bases at J, with 17 bases in the middle. This CDR3 has 16 residues. Germline CDR1 SGHDN, CDR2 FVKESK. The CDR3 DNA sequence: TGTGCCAGCAGCCAAGATTGGGGGCAGGGGTCACACGAGCAGTACTTC. Residues: CASSQDWGQGSHEQYF. Combining the CDR3 with reference TRBV14 and TRBJ2-7 gives the whole variable domain EAGVTQFPSHSVIEKGQTVTLRCDPISGHDNLYWYRRVMGKEIKFLLHFVKESKQDESGMPNNRFLAERTGGTYSTLKVQPAELEDSGVYFCASSQDWGQGSHEQYFGPGTRLTVT.

In this sample, this clonotype turned up many times. This chain connects TRBV11-2 to TRBJ2-1; 7 nucleotides match TRBD1. Unmatched junction bases numbered 5, after V lost 2 bases and J lost 4 bases. Germline assignment: CDR1 SGHAT and CDR2 FQNNGV. The CDR3 is 15 residues long. Here the CDR3 reads CASSLSTGKYNEQFF. In DNA form, the CDR3 reads TGTGCCAGCAGCTTATCGACAGGGAAATACAATGAGCAGTTCTTC. Full variable domain (missing parts from reference TRBV11-2 and TRBJ2-1): EAGVAQSPRYKIIEKRQSVAFWCNPISGHATLYWYQQILGQGPKLLIQFQNNGVVDDSQLPKDRFSAERLKGVDSTLKIQPAKLEDSAVYLCASSLSTGKYNEQFFGPGTRLTVL.

This clonotype was seen a few times. The chain uses TRBV5-4 and TRBJ2-2, with 12 positions matching TRBD1. The ends lost 4 bases at V and 6 bases at J; junction bases unmatched: 10. The CDR3 consists of 17 residues. The germline V gene has CDR1 SGHNT and CDR2 YYREEE (reference sequence). The CDR3 loop reads CASSPSLGQGASGELFF. The CDR3 DNA follows: TGTGCCAGCAGCCCCTCCCTGGGACAGGGGGCATCCGGGGAGCTGTTTTTT.

The table lists this clonotype with many counts. This chain connects TRBV5-6 to TRBJ2-7; D not resolved. The V gene lost 4 bases and the J gene lost 1 base, with 12 bases spanning the gap. Germline CDR1 is SGHDT and CDR2 is YYEEEE. The CDR3 spans 14 residues. The CDR3 region has the DNA TGTGCCAGCAGCAGGCTGGACGTTTCCTACGAGCAGTACGTC. Translation gives CASSRLDVSYEQYV.

V usage is TRBV20-1 and J usage is TRBJ1-3, with no clear D. Germline lookup yields CDR1 DFQATT and CDR2 SNEGSKA (reference sequence). The CDR3 length is 13 residues. The V end was cut by 4 bases, the J end by 0 bases, with 7 bases between. CDR3 in amino acids: CSAMKSSGNTIYF. The CDR3 region has the DNA TGCAGTGCTATGAAGAGCTCTGGAAACACCATATATTTT.

The J gene is TRBJ2-1, the V gene TRBV7-6, with 8 bases fitting TRBD2. The CDR3 is 16 amino acids. The J segment lost 4 bases and the V segment lost 5 bases, leaving 10 bases of the junction unmatched. The germline V gene encodes CDR1 SGHVS and CDR2 FNYEAQ. The CDR3 here is CASSTYGGALYNEQFF. CDR3 DNA sequence: TGTGCCAGCAGCACCTACGGGGGGGCCTTATACAATGAGCAGTTCTTC.

This clonotype was seen more than once but under ten times. The chain joins TRBV4-1 to TRBJ1-3; D is undetermined. This CDR3 comprises 15 residues. Trimming cost V 3 bases and J 4 bases, with 13 bases left between them. Germline V gene sequence: CDR1 MGHRA, CDR2 YSYEKL. The CDR3 sequence: CASSHPPKAGNTIYF. The CDR3 DNA is TGCGCCAGCAGCCACCCCCCGAAGGCAGGAAACACCATATATTTT.

The chain combines TRBV4-3 with TRBJ1-2, with TRBD1 matching over 8 bases. Germline CDR1 and CDR2: LGHNA and YSLEER. The CDR3 has 13 residues. V was clipped by 6 bases and J by 10 bases; unmatched bases: 10. CDR3 region: CASRRQGASDYTF. The CDR3 DNA follows: TGCGCCAGCAGGAGGCAGGGGGCTTCCGACTACACCTTC.

The sample holds many counts of this clonotype. The chain has TRBV7-2 and TRBJ2-7; 8 bases fit TRBD1. Trimming cost V 1 base and J 5 bases; bases outside gene matches: 7. Germline V lookup: CDR1 SGHTA, CDR2 FQGNSA. The CDR3 contains 15 residues. As DNA, the CDR3 is TGTGCCAGCAGCTTAGTGGGGACAGGAAGCCACGAGCAGTACGTC. Translation gives CASSLVGTGSHEQYV.

This clonotype was seen many times. The V call is TRBV27, the J call TRBJ1-4, with a weak D call TRBD1 (6 bases). The germline CDR1 and CDR2 sequences are MNHEY and SMNVEV (reference sequence). Between the trimmed V and J ends, which lost 6 bases and 9 bases, there was a span of 14 bases. This CDR3 region has 13 residues. CDR3 nucleotides: TGTGCCAGCAGGGGGGGGCACGGAAAAAAACTGTTTTTT. It codes for CASRGGHGKKLFF.

The rearrangement joins TRBV18 to TRBJ1-6; D is perhaps TRBD1 (5 bases). V lost 6 bases to trimming and J lost 5 bases, with 17 bases between them. The CDR3 extends over 16 amino acids. In germline, CDR1 is KGHSH, CDR2 LQKENI. The CDR3 nucleotides read TGTGCCAGCTCCACCGGGACGGCTACAAATAATTCACCCCTCCACTTT. Its translation: CASSTGTATNNSPLHF.

This clonotype was detected ten times or more. The rearrangement joins TRBV10-3 to TRBJ2-2; D not certain. With 2 bases removed from V and 2 bases from J, the gap between germline ends came to 12 bases. Germline loops: CDR1 ENHRY, CDR2 SYGVKD. The CDR3 loop spans 16 amino acids. The chain's CDR3 is CAISEPKGSNTGELFF. The CDR3 coding sequence is TGTGCCATCAGTGAGCCAAAAGGGTCAAACACCGGGGAGCTGTTTTTT.

This clonotype was counted many times. The V gene is TRBV5-5, the J gene TRBJ2-1; a weak D match, TRBD2 (5 bases). Germline CDR1 is SGHKS and CDR2 is YYEKEE (reference sequence). V shed 0 bases and J shed 0 bases, with 10 bases lying between them. The CDR3 extends over 16 amino acids. The CDR3 protein is CASSLAVGSSYNEQFF. The CDR3 bases are TGTGCCAGCAGCTTGGCCGTGGGGAGCTCCTACAATGAGCAGTTCTTC.

This clonotype was counted at least ten times. This chain links TRBV5-1 with TRBJ2-1; TRBD1 matches 9 bases. CDR3 length equals 15 residues. Germline V gene lookup returns CDR1 SGHRS and CDR2 YFSETQ. With 7 bases clipped from V and 6 bases from J, the junction kept 11 bases outside the gene matches. CDR3 sequence reads: CASGSQGTGSNEQFF. CDR3 sequence (DNA): TGCGCCAGCGGATCCCAGGGGACAGGGTCCAATGAGCAGTTCTTC.

The chain joins TRBV5-1 to TRBJ1-1; 9 bases line up with TRBD1. V trimming: 0 bases; J trimming: 6 bases; junction bases outside the gene matches: 3. The CDR3 loop spans 14 amino acids. Germline V gives CDR1 SGHRS, CDR2 YFSETQ. CDR3 DNA sequence: TGCGCCAGCAGCTTGGCGGACAGGGGTGCTGAAGCTTTCTTT. It codes for CASSLADRGAEAFF.

This clonotype was counted only a few times. V gene TRBV2 combines with J gene TRBJ1-2; 8 bases align to TRBD1. Trimming cost V 0 bases and J 4 bases; bases outside gene matches: 4. The CDR3 spans 15 residues. From germline, CDR1 is SNHLY and CDR2 FYNNEI. The CDR3 loop reads CASSEAPGTGYGYTF. The CDR3 DNA reads TGTGCCAGCAGTGAAGCTCCCGGGACAGGCTATGGCTACACCTTC.